The TCR beta chain under discussion was sequenced for a study of blood T cell repertoires in COVID-19. Across the whole study: Spain, Italy and the United States supplied samples that represented acute and convalescent COVID-19. Sources were T cells, B-cell-depleted T cells, or PBMCs; the material itself was cDNA or gDNA.

Method: immunoSEQ multiplex PCR; TCRdb's copy keeps in-frame clones and lacks some. The profile shows approximately 500,000 clones, 89% of them singletons. Seattle patients were enrolled while actively infected and followed longitudinally. Germline V gene sequence: CDR1 LGHDT, CDR2 YNNKEL (reference sequence). Trimming cost V 2 bases and J 6 bases, with 14 bases left between them. CDR3 size: 14 residues. The sequenced sample was peripheral blood. The clonotype comes from a young man with COVID-19, enrolled during active disease. The chain joins TRBV3-1 (or the pseudogene TRBV3-2) to TRBJ2-7; D might be TRBD2 (6 bases). The chain's CDR3 is CASSQSGRRGEQYF. Written as DNA, the CDR3 is TGTGCCAGCAGCCAATCTGGGAGGCGGGGCGAGCAGTACTTC.